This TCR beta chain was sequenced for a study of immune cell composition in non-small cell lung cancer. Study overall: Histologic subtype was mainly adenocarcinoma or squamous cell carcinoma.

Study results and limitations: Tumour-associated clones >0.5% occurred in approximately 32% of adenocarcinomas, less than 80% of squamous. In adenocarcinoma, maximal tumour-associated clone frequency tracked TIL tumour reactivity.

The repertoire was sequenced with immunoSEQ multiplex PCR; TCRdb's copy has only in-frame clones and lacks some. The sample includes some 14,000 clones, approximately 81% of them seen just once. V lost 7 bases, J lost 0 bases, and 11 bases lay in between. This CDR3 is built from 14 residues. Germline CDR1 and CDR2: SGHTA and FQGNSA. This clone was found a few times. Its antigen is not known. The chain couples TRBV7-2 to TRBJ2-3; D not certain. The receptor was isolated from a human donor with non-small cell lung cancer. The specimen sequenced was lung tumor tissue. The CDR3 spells CASIHGPSTDTQYF. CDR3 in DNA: TGTGCCAGCATACACGGTCCTAGCACAGATACGCAGTATTTT.